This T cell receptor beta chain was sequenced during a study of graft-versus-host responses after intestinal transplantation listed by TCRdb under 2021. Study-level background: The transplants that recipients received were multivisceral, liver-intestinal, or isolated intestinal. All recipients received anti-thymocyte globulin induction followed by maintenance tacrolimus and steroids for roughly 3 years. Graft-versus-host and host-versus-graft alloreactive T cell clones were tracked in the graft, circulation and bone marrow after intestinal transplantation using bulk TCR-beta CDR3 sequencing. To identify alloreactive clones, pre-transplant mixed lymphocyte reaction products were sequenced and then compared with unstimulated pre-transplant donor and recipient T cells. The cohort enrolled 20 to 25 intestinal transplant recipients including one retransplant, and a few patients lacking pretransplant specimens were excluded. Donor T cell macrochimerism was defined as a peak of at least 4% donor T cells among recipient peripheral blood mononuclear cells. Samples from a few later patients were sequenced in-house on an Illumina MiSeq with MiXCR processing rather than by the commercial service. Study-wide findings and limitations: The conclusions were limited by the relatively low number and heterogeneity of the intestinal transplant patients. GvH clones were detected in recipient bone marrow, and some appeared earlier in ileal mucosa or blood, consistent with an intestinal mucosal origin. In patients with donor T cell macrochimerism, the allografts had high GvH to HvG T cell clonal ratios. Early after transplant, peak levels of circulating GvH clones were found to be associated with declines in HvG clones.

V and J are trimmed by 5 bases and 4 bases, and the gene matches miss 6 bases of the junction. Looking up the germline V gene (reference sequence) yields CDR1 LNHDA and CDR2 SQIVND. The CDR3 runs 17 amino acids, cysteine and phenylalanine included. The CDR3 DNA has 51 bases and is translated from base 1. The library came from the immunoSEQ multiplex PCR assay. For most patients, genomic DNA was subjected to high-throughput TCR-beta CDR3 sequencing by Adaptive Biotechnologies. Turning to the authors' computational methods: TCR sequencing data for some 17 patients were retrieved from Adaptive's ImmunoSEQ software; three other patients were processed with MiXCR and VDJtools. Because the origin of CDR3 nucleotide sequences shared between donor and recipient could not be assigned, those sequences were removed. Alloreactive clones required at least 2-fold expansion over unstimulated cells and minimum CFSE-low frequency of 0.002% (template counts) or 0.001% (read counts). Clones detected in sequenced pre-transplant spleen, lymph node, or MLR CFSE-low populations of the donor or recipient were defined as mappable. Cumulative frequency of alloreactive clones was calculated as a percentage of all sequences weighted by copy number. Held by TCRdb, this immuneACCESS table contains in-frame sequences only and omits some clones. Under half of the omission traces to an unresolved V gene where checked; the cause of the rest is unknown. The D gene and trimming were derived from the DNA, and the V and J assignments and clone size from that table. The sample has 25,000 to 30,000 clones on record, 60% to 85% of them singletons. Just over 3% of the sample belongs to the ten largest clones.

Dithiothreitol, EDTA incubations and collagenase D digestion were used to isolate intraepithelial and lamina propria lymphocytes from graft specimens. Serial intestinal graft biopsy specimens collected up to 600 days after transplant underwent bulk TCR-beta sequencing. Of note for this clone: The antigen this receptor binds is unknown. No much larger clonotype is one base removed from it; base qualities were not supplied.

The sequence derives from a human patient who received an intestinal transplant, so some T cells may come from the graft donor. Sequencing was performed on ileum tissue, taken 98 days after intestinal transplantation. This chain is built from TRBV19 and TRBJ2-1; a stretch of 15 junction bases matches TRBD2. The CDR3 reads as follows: CASSLWTSGGAYNEQFF. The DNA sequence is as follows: TGTGCCAGTAGTCTCTGGACTAGCGGGGGGGCGTACAATGAGCAGTTCTTC. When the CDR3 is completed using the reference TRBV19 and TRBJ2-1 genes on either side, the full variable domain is DGGITQSPKYLFRKEGQNVTLSCEQNLNHDAMYWYRQDPGQGLRLIYYSQIVNDFQKGDIAEGYSVSREKKESFPLTVTSAQKNPTAFYLCASSLWTSGGAYNEQFFGPGTRLTVL.